This T cell receptor (beta chain) emerged from a study of OX40 agonist ivuxolimab in advanced cancers. Overall study context: Hepatocellular carcinoma, melanoma, renal cell or head and neck cancer affected the dose-escalation patients. Participants, approximately 81% male, averaged around 60 years of age, ranging from about 23 to 90.

This clone was seen only once. Its antigen is currently unknown. At baseline, cycle 4 day 1, and cycle 7 day 1, blood was sampled. Study observations and caveats: More expanded clones were seen, on average, in CD8+ T cells than in CD4+.

Only in-frame clones appear in the TCRdb table, and some are missing; sequencing was by immunoSEQ multiplex PCR. The top ten clones hold 15% to 20% of a sample with around 72,000 clones, about 85% of them seen once. There are 14 residues in the CDR3. The ends lost 3 bases at V and 4 bases at J; junction bases unmatched: 5. CDR1 is MNHEY, CDR2 SMNVEV, per germline (reference sequence). This chain connects TRBV27 to TRBJ2-5; 7 bases match TRBD2. The sequence derives from an adult with an advanced solid tumor such as melanoma, head and neck, liver or kidney cancer. Source: CD4+ or CD8+ T cells sorted from blood, taken in a trial of the OX40 agonist ivuxolimab. The CDR3 is CASSLGGNRETQYF. DNA for the CDR3: TGTGCCAGCAGTTTGGGAGGGAACAGAGAGACCCAGTACTTC.